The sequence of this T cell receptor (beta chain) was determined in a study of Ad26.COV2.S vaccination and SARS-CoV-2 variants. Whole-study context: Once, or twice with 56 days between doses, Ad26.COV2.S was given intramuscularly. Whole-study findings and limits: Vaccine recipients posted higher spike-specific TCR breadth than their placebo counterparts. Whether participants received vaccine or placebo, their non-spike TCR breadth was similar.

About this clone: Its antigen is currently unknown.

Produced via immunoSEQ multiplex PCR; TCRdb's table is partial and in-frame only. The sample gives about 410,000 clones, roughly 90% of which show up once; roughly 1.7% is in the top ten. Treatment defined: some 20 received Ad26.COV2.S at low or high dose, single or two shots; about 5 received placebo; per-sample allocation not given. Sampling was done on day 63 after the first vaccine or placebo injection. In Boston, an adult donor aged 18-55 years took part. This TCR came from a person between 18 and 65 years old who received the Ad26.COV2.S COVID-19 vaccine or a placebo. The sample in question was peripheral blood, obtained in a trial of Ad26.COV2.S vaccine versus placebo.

CDR3 in DNA: TGCGCCAGCAGCCAAAAGGACAGGGTGGCGGGTATCAATGAGCAGTTCTTC. As protein: CASSQKDRVAGINEQFF. V is TRBV4-3 and J is TRBJ2-1, with 8 bases identical to TRBD1. The ends lost 2 bases at V and 6 bases at J; junction bases unmatched: 12. This CDR3 region has 17 residues. CDR1 and CDR2 (germline): LGHNA, YSLEER.